This passage covers 3 T cell receptor beta chains from one sample sequenced in a study of T cells in Graves' hyperthyroidism and ophthalmopathy. Template material for amplifying TCR beta CDR3 regions consisted of RNA transcripts. TCR CDR3 underwent first-round RT-PCR with the HTBI primer set. TCRdb redid the calling of the multiplex PCR reads with MiXCR, one entry per CDR3 protein. The table includes roughly 530,000 distinct CDR3 sequences, 15% to 20% detected once. The sequencing sample was made of blood. The receptors were sampled from a woman under 30 with Graves' ophthalmopathy.

This clonotype showed up many times. This rearrangement joins TRBV30 to TRBJ2-2, with TRBD1 matching 7 bases. CDR1 and CDR2 from the germline V gene are GTSNPN and SVGIG (reference sequence). This CDR3 has 15 amino acids. The trim removed 0 bases at V and 3 bases at J, leaving 4 bases unmatched. In nucleotides, the CDR3 is TGTGCCTGGAGTGTACAGGGGCAGGACACCGGGGAGCTGTTTTTT. Its protein product is CAWSVQGQDTGELFF.

The V gene is TRBV20-1, the J gene TRBJ1-2; a possible D gene is TRBD1 (5 bases). Trimming pared 3 bases from V and 4 bases from J, leaving 18 bases between. The CDR3 has 15 amino acids. Per the germline V gene, CDR1 is DFQATT and CDR2 is SNEGSKA (reference sequence). The CDR3 region has the DNA TGCAGTGCTAGGGGGGACGGGTCCTATTCCTATGGCTACACCTTC. Its translation: CSARGDGSYSYGYTF.

This clonotype was seen a few times. The J gene is TRBJ2-1, the V gene TRBV20-1, with 8 bases matching TRBD2. Unmatched junction bases numbered 14, after V lost 0 bases and J lost 7 bases. The CDR3 is 17 amino acids. Germline V gene data show CDR1 as DFQATT and CDR2 as SNEGSKA (reference sequence). The CDR3, as DNA: TGCAGTGCTAGAGACCCAGGGCCGGGGGGGATCCGAAATGAGCAGTTCTTC. Protein product: CSARDPGPGGIRNEQFF.